The subject of this entry is one T cell receptor beta chain. Trimming pared 3 bases from V and 0 bases from J, leaving 6 bases between. Germline CDR1 and CDR2: LGHNA and YSLEER. The CDR3 has 14 residues. In the authors' methods: Scientists estimated how many nucleated cells there were by amplifying reference gene primers. The method was immunoSEQ multiplex PCR; TCRdb's version includes in-frame clones alone and lacks a portion of them. The D gene and trimming were derived from the DNA, and the V and J assignments and clone size from that table. The sample carries roughly 95,000 clones, roughly 82% recorded once. The data stem from a study of blood T cell repertoires in COVID-19. Study-wide context: Collection of acute and convalescent COVID-19 samples took place in the United States, Italy and Spain.

The sequencing sample was made of peripheral blood. The chain is built from TRBV4-3 and TRBJ1-5, with D uncertain. This receptor was taken from an elderly man with acute or convalescent COVID-19. CDR3 sequence reads: CASSQAYSNQPQHF. The CDR3 coding sequence is TGCGCCAGCAGCCAGGCTTATAGCAATCAGCCCCAGCATTTT.